This entry features one TCR beta chain sequence. The antigen remains unidentified. CDR3 size: 14 residues. The germline CDR1 and CDR2 sequences are MNHEY and SMNVEV (reference sequence). With 1 base clipped from V and 3 bases from J, the junction kept 2 bases outside the gene matches. The entry originates in a study of cytomegalovirus exposure and HLA in healthy donors. Study-level points and caveats: Altogether, 150 to 200 TCR beta chains were recorded as cytomegalovirus-associated. A later analysis linked a missense DCLRE1C variant to TCR beta V- and J-gene trimming.

Primers: 60 Vbeta forward and 13 Jbeta reverse. Measured with immunoSEQ multiplex PCR; TCRdb has only the in-frame clones, and not every one. There are some 130,000 clones in the sample; 79% occur only once, and 2% lies in the top ten. This chain connects TRBV27 to TRBJ1-2, with 7 bases fitting TRBD1. Sequences were obtained from PBMCs. This sequence was found in a young man in good health and CMV-seronegative. The CDR3, as DNA: TGTGCCAGCAGTTTATTCGGACAGGACTATGGCTACACCTTC. Its translation is CASSLFGQDYGYTF.